The 23 T cell receptor beta chains reported below all come from one sample, sequenced in a study of T-cell reconstitution after alpha-beta-depleted transplantation in children. Whole-study findings and limits: After one year, T-cell counts and TCRbeta diversity mostly came from new T cells.

Preparation of the TCRbeta library involved a method that used unique molecular identifiers. TCRdb independently ran MiXCR on the PCR reads; one entry per CDR3 protein. The sample comprises some 300,000 distinct CDR3 sequences, roughly 7.8% of which are singletons, and approximately 9% rests with the top ten. No antigens are known for them. Sample: peripheral blood, taken 360 days after TCRalphabeta/CD19-depleted stem cell transplant. These receptors came from a female patient aged 2 to 10 who had a stem cell transplant for Fanconi anemia, so the T cells may come from the graft donor.

The V and J genes are TRBV3-1 and TRBJ2-7, with D perhaps matching TRBD2 (6 bases). The CDR3 contains 14 residues. The V end lost 4 bases, the J end lost 4 bases, and 14 bases lay between the germline ends. CDR1 and CDR2 (germline): LGHDT, YNNKEL (reference sequence). In nucleotides, the CDR3 is TGTGCCAGCAGCCTAAGGGTAGCGGATTACGAGCAGTACTTC. Translated, it gives CASSLRVADYEQYF.

This clonotype was picked up many times. DNA of the CDR3: TGTGCCAGCAGCCAGACAGGGGCCCAAGAGACCCAGTACTTC. Amino acid sequence: CASSQTGAQETQYF. The rearrangement joins TRBV5-6 to TRBJ2-5; 8 bases agree with TRBD1. With 4 bases clipped from V and 1 base from J, the junction kept 3 bases outside the gene matches. The germline gives CDR1 SGHDT, CDR2 YYEEEE. This CDR3 region has 14 residues.

In this sample, this clonotype turned up many times. This chain uses TRBV20-1 with TRBJ2-2, with 10 nucleotides matching TRBD2. Germline V gene sequence: CDR1 DFQATT, CDR2 SNEGSKA (reference sequence). Trimming at V came to 5 bases and at J to 4 bases, leaving 10 bases not matched to a gene. The CDR3 runs to 16 residues. The DNA of the CDR3 is TGCAGTGCTCCCCCCGGGACTAGCGATAGCACCGGGGAGCTGTTTTTT. Protein product: CSAPPGTSDSTGELFF.

This clonotype was seen at least ten times. This chain links TRBV4-1 with TRBJ2-1; 8 nucleotides match TRBD2. Germline values: CDR1 MGHRA, CDR2 YSYEKL. The V and J ends lost 3 bases and 7 bases, in that order; junction bases with no gene match: 8. The CDR3 is made up of 15 amino acids. The CDR3 protein is CASSHVPLAGNEQFF. In nucleotides, the CDR3 is TGCGCCAGCAGCCACGTGCCCTTAGCGGGAAATGAGCAGTTCTTC.

The chain links TRBV6-2 or TRBV6-3 to TRBJ1-6; D remains unclear. Trimming stripped 5 bases from V and 3 bases from J, with 11 bases between. The CDR3 extends over 15 amino acids. Per germline, CDR1 MNHEY and CDR2 SVGEGT. DNA for the CDR3: TGTGCCAGCAGTCCGAGGGAAGTCTATAATTCACCCCTCCACTTT. It yields the protein CASSPREVYNSPLHF.

CDR3 in DNA: TGTGCCATCAGTGAGTCTGCCTCCGACTACAATGAGCAGTTCTTC. Residues: CAISESASDYNEQFF. J is TRBJ2-1 and V is TRBV10-3, with D unclear. CDR3 length: 15 amino acids. Trimming removed 0 bases at V and 3 bases at J, with 9 bases between. CDR1 is ENHRY and CDR2 is SYGVKD in the germline V gene.

The chain links TRBV20-1 to TRBJ1-5, with D perhaps TRBD1 (5 bases). Trimming took off 3 bases at V and 2 bases at J, with 5 bases between the two ends. This CDR3 is built from 12 residues. Germline-derived CDR1 and CDR2 are DFQATT and SNEGSKA (reference sequence). As DNA, the CDR3 is TGCAGTGCTAGCAGGGGCAATCAGCCCCAGCATTTT. The encoded protein is CSASRGNQPQHF.

There are a few counts of this clonotype. V usage is TRBV30 and J usage is TRBJ1-1; D unclear. Germline V gene lookup returns CDR1 GTSNPN and CDR2 SVGIG (reference sequence). V shed 6 bases and J shed 1 base, with 9 bases lying between them. There are 12 residues in the CDR3. As DNA, the CDR3 is TGTGCCTGTGAACGGCGGAACACTGAAGCTTTCTTT. It yields the protein CACERRNTEAFF.

This clonotype was counted ten times or more. Here the CDR3 DNA reads TGCAGTGCTAGAGAGGGACACTACGAGCAGTACTTC. Translation: CSAREGHYEQYF. The J gene is TRBJ2-7, the V gene TRBV20-1; TRBD1 might be the D (6 bases). The CDR3 consists of 12 residues. The germline gives CDR1 DFQATT, CDR2 SNEGSKA (reference sequence). The ends were cut back, 0 bases at V and 3 bases at J, with 6 bases in the middle.

This clonotype was seen a handful of times. The rearrangement uses TRBV7-6 and TRBJ2-6; D call uncertain. The CDR3 is 17 residues long. Trimming removed 1 base from V and 8 bases from J, with 18 bases in between. In germline, CDR1 is SGHVS, CDR2 FNYEAQ. The CDR3 region has the DNA TGTGCCAGCAGCTTAGGATTCTGGGGTTTCGGGTCCAACGTCCTGACTTTC. Amino acid sequence: CASSLGFWGFGSNVLTF.

This clonotype showed up just a few times. The V and J genes are TRBV6-5 and TRBJ1-6; a weak D match, TRBD1 (6 bases). Trimming stripped 0 bases from V and 0 bases from J, with 6 bases between. Germline CDR1 reads MNHEY; CDR2 reads SVGAGI. The CDR3 length is 16 residues. The CDR3 sequence: CASSYSDSSYNSPLHF. The CDR3 bases are TGTGCCAGCAGTTACTCGGACAGCTCCTATAATTCACCCCTCCACTTT.

Regarding this clonotype: Lacking the conserved final phenylalanine or tryptophan, this CDR3 likely reflects a read error. This chain connects TRBV27 to TRBJ2-5; 9 nucleotides match TRBD2. CDR1 and CDR2 from the germline V gene are MNHEY and SMNVEV (reference sequence). CDR3 length: 16 amino acids. V was clipped by 6 bases and J by 4 bases; unmatched bases: 12. CDR3 DNA sequence: TGTGCCAGCAGGGACGTGCGGGGGGGCCGGGTAGAGACCCAGTACCTC. This encodes CASRDVRGGRVETQYL.

This clonotype was recorded at least ten times. This chain uses TRBV7-8 with TRBJ2-1, with 11 positions matching TRBD2. The CDR3 is 16 amino acids. The V segment lost 1 base and the J segment 7 bases; nucleotides outside the gene matches: 6. CDR1 is SGHVS and CDR2 is FQNEAQ in the germline V gene. The CDR3 sequence: CASSLGTSGRRNEQFF. As DNA, the CDR3 is TGTGCCAGCAGCTTAGGAACTAGCGGGAGACGTAATGAGCAGTTCTTC.

This sequence joins TRBV7-8 and TRBJ1-3, with 8 positions matching TRBD1. The J segment lost 12 bases and the V segment lost 6 bases, leaving 10 bases of the junction unmatched. The CDR3 runs 13 residues. The germline CDR1 and CDR2 sequences are SGHVS and FQNEAQ. CDR3 protein: CASSPGQGIDIYF. DNA for the CDR3: TGTGCCAGCAGTCCCGGACAGGGCATTGACATATATTTT.

This chain uses TRBV6-1 with TRBJ2-3; D not certain. V was cut by 9 bases and J by 5 bases, with 9 bases left in between. CDR3 size: 11 residues. Germline-derived CDR1 and CDR2 are MNHNS and SASEGT. CDR3 sequence: CASQLLDTQYF. Written as DNA, the CDR3 is TGTGCCAGTCAGCTTCTAGATACGCAGTATTTT.

J is TRBJ1-5 and V is TRBV11-2; D not certain. Germline CDR1 and CDR2: SGHAT and FQNNGV. The V end lost 2 bases, the J end lost 4 bases, and 15 bases lay between the germline ends. This CDR3 has 16 residues. CDR3 in amino acids: CASSLLPGRGNQPQHF. The CDR3 DNA reads TGTGCCAGCAGCTTATTGCCGGGGAGAGGGAATCAGCCCCAGCATTTT.

This clonotype was picked up a small number of times. V usage is TRBV15 and J usage is TRBJ1-5, with 9 bases that match TRBD1. The CDR3 runs to 15 residues. Germline V CDR1 and CDR2: LNHNV, YYDKDF (reference sequence). V shed 4 bases and J 1 base; nucleotides not matched to a gene: 2. The CDR3 sequence: CATSMGQGSNQPQHF. The CDR3 bases are TGTGCCACCAGCATGGGACAGGGAAGCAATCAGCCCCAGCATTTT.

The rearrangement links TRBV18 to TRBJ1-2, with TRBD1 matching 8 bases. Germline-derived CDR1 and CDR2 are KGHSH and LQKENI. V shed 3 bases, J shed 3 bases, and the junction held 9 bases outside the gene matches. The length of the CDR3 is 16 residues. The CDR3 nucleotides read TGTGCCAGCTCACCCGCAGGTTCGGGACAGGACTATGGCTACACCTTC. Translating it yields CASSPAGSGQDYGYTF.

This clonotype was counted many times. The chain carries TRBV5-1 and TRBJ2-3; D perhaps matches TRBD2 (6 bases). V shed 0 bases and J shed 0 bases, with 14 bases lying between them. The CDR3 extends over 17 amino acids. The V gene's germline CDR1 is SGHRS and CDR2 YFSETQ. As DNA, the CDR3 is TGCGCCAGCAGCTTGGTGGCGGGGAGATTTAGCACAGATACGCAGTATTTT. Translated, it gives CASSLVAGRFSTDTQYF.

There are many counts of this clonotype. CDR3 loop: CASSEGFGYEQYF. CDR3 nucleotides: TGTGCCAGCAGTGAAGGGTTTGGCTACGAGCAGTACTTC. The rearrangement uses TRBV2 and TRBJ2-7, with D unresolved. CDR3 length: 13 amino acids. CDR1 is SNHLY, CDR2 FYNNEI, per germline. The V end lost 1 base, the J end lost 3 bases, and 7 bases lay between the germline ends.

This clonotype has at least ten counts. The V gene is TRBV5-8, the J gene TRBJ2-5; TRBD2 might be the D (6 bases). Trimming left V 1 base short and J 3 bases short, with 10 bases between. CDR1 and CDR2 (germline): SGHTS, YDEGEE. The CDR3 is 14 residues long. This CDR3 reads CASSLRGRKETQYF. CDR3 DNA: TGTGCCAGCAGCTTGAGAGGGAGGAAAGAGACCCAGTACTTC. The variable domain in full, with the rest retrieved from reference TRBV5-8 and TRBJ2-5, is EAGVTQSPTHLIKTRGQQATLRCSPISGHTSVYWYQQALGLGLQFLLWYDEGEERNRGNFPPRFSGRQFPNYSSELNVNALELEDSALYLCASSLRGRKETQYFGPGTRLLVL.

The chain recombines TRBV5-1 with TRBJ1-4, with 8 bases fitting TRBD1. The trim removed 4 bases at V and 6 bases at J, leaving 5 bases unmatched. Germline loops: CDR1 SGHRS, CDR2 YFSETQ. CDR3 size: 14 residues. CDR3 protein: CASSLQGVDEKLFF. Here the CDR3 DNA reads TGCGCCAGCAGCCTACAGGGGGTTGATGAAAAACTGTTTTTT.

This clonotype has a count of ten or more. In DNA, the CDR3 is TGCGCCAGCAGCTTTTCCAACTACGAGCAGTACTTC. Translated, it gives CASSFSNYEQYF. V gene TRBV5-1 combines with J gene TRBJ2-7; D not resolved. Trimming took 2 bases from V and 3 from J, leaving 6 bases between them. This CDR3 contains 12 residues. Germline CDR1 SGHRS, CDR2 YFSETQ.